The clone carrying this TCR beta chain was found once. No antigen is known for it. There were TCR beta CDR3 regions amplified from RNA transcripts. Primed by the HTBI set, a first-round RT-PCR was run on the TCR CDR3. TCRdb re-analysed the multiplex PCR reads in MiXCR, keeping a single row per CDR3 protein. The sample shows around 700,000 distinct CDR3 sequences, 30% to 40% of them seen only once. Germline-derived CDR1 and CDR2 are ENHRY and SYGVKD. The CDR3 covers 13 residues. The V end was cut by 4 bases, the J end by 3 bases, with 8 bases between. The data derive from a study of T cells in Graves' hyperthyroidism and ophthalmopathy. Study outcomes and limitations: A median 6.5 months before onset, the model predicted ophthalmopathy.

The chain couples TRBV10-3 to TRBJ2-3, with D tentatively TRBD1 (5 bases). The source is a woman aged 40 to 55 with Graves' hyperthyroidism. The sequenced sample consisted of blood. In DNA, the CDR3 is TGTGCCATCAGTGGACAGAAAACAGATACGCAGTATTTT. Amino acid sequence: CAISGQKTDTQYF.